This is a list of T cell receptor beta chains from one sample in a study of T cells in localized non-small cell lung cancer. TCRdb's table, derived via immunoSEQ multiplex PCR, lists solely in-frame clones and lacks some. Among fewer than 15,000 clones, roughly 30% were seen once, and the ten largest hold roughly 6.8%. Material: lung tumor tissue, obtained before any cancer treatment. Source of these receptors: an older female donor with stage I lung adenocarcinoma. Both conserved end residues are part of each CDR3. A D gene is named only where the DNA matches it firmly. Size is stated for part of the rows, as once, few or many counts, or as a class when the clone is expanded.

J	V	size	D	CDR3	DNA
TRBJ2-3	TRBV12-5	.	TRBD2	CASGLLAGRVGDTQYF	TGTGCCAGCGGGCTCCTAGCGGGGCGGGTAGGGGATACGCAGTATTTT
TRBJ2-1	TRBV5-1	.	TRBD2	CASSPPRVAGGNNEQFF	TGCGCCAGCAGCCCTCCTAGGGTTGCGGGGGGGAACAATGAGCAGTTCTTC
TRBJ2-1	TRBV14	.	TRBD1	CASSQIGQGSEQFF	TGTGCCAGCAGCCAGATAGGACAGGGCAGTGAGCAGTTCTTC
TRBJ1-3	TRBV6-8	few	TRBD1	CASSYPYGDRSIPTIYF	TGTGCCAGCAGTTACCCCTATGGGGACAGAAGTATACCTACCATATATTTT
TRBJ1-2	TRBV4-1	many	.	CASSQDRGQTNYGYTF	TGCGCCAGCAGCCAAGATAGGGGCCAGACTAACTATGGCTACACCTTC
TRBJ2-7	TRBV19	.	.	CASSIWDRGEQYF	TGTGCCAGTAGTATCTGGGATCGGGGCGAGCAGTACTTC
TRBJ1-5	TRBV15	.	.	CATSREGTGTNQPQHF	TGTGCCACCAGCAGAGAAGGTACAGGTACCAATCAGCCCCAGCATTTT
TRBJ2-7	TRBV29-1	.	TRBD1	CSVSTGGGEQYF	TGCAGCGTGAGTACAGGGGGCGGTGAGCAGTACTTC
TRBJ1-6	TRBV11-3	many	TRBD1	CASSERDRGSAPLHF	TGTGCCAGCAGCGAAAGGGACAGGGGGTCGGCACCCCTCCACTTT
TRBJ2-1	TRBV23-1	few	.	CASSLERDRENEQFF	TGCGCCAGCAGCCTGGAGCGGGACAGAGAAAATGAGCAGTTCTTC
TRBJ1-5	TRBV6-8	.	TRBD1	CASSYPGTGINQPQHF	TGTGCCAGCAGTTACCCGGGGACAGGAATCAATCAGCCCCAGCATTTT
TRBJ1-1	TRBV9	.	TRBD1	CASNLWTGQDTEAFF	TGTGCCAGCAACCTTTGGACAGGGCAAGACACTGAAGCTTTCTTT
TRBJ1-3	TRBV28	.	TRBD1	CASSSSGQGGRNTIYF	TGTGCCAGCAGCTCTAGCGGACAGGGGGGTCGAAACACCATATATTTT
TRBJ2-2	TRBV30	.	.	CAWSVSGVNTGELFF	TGTGCCTGGAGTGTCTCGGGGGTGAACACCGGGGAGCTGTTTTTT
TRBJ2-1	TRBV9	few	TRBD1	CANSVDRGLNEQFF	TGTGCCAACAGTGTGGACAGGGGGCTCAATGAGCAGTTCTTC
TRBJ1-1	TRBV9	few	.	CASSVVRGANTEAFF	TGTGCCAGCAGCGTAGTAAGAGGTGCCAACACTGAAGCTTTCTTT
TRBJ1-1	TRBV29-1	.	.	CSVARGKGTEAFF	TGCAGCGTGGCCAGGGGAAAGGGCACTGAAGCTTTCTTT
TRBJ1-2	TRBV6-8	.	.	CASSRDTNVYGYTF	TGTGCCAGCAGTAGGGACACGAACGTCTATGGCTACACCTTC
TRBJ1-1	TRBV25-1	.	TRBD1	CASSAGGTTEAFF	TGTGCCAGCAGTGCAGGGGGTACCACTGAAGCTTTCTTT
TRBJ2-1	TRBV11-3	medium-sized	.	CASSSVSGYNEQFF	TGTGCCAGCAGTTCAGTATCCGGGTACAATGAGCAGTTCTTC
TRBJ1-1	TRBV19	.	.	CASSFGTPGTEAFF	TGTGCCAGTAGCTTCGGGACGCCAGGCACTGAAGCTTTCTTT
TRBJ1-6	TRBV19	.	.	CASSTRNSPLHF	TGTGCCAGTAGTACCAGGAATTCACCCCTCCACTTT
TRBJ2-3	TRBV19	.	.	CASSRTIQPNTQYF	TGTGCCAGTAGTCGAACTATCCAACCAAATACGCAGTATTTT
TRBJ2-5	TRBV19	.	TRBD2	CASSIAASGGQETQYF	TGTGCCAGTAGTATAGCGGCTAGCGGGGGCCAAGAGACCCAGTACTTC
TRBJ2-5	TRBV18	.	.	CASADRSETQYF	TGTGCCAGCGCCGACCGCAGTGAGACCCAGTACTTC
TRBJ1-3	TRBV12-5	.	.	CASGLVLPQGWGNTIYF	TGTGCTAGTGGTTTGGTACTCCCCCAGGGGTGGGGAAACACCATATATTTT
TRBJ2-6	TRBV18	.	TRBD1	CASSTLGQTTGANVLTF	TGTGCCAGCTCAACCCTGGGACAGACGACCGGGGCCAACGTCCTGACTTTC
TRBJ1-1	TRBV30	few	.	CAWSVELELTF	TGTGCCTGGAGTGTTGAACTTGAGCTAACCTTT
TRBJ1-5	TRBV11-3	many	TRBD1	CASSLYSRGLGQPQHF	TGTGCCAGCAGCTTATATTCCAGGGGGTTGGGTCAGCCCCAGCATTTT
TRBJ1-1	TRBV30	medium-sized	.	CAWSGESHEAFF	TGTGCCTGGAGTGGGGAGAGTCACGAAGCTTTCTTT
TRBJ1-4	TRBV9	few	.	CASREGGRNEKLFF	TGTGCCAGCAGAGAGGGAGGGAGGAATGAAAAACTGTTTTTT
TRBJ1-2	TRBV6-8	.	.	CATKGGDLYGYTF	TGTGCCACCAAGGGGGGAGACCTCTATGGCTACACTTTC
TRBJ1-1	TRBV11-3	few	TRBD1	CASRPTGGGTKAFF	TGTGCCAGCAGACCGACAGGGGGTGGCACTAAAGCTTTCTTT
TRBJ2-5	TRBV6-7	few	.	CASMEQETQYF	TGTGCCAGCATGGAGCAGGAGACCCAGTACTTC
TRBJ1-5	TRBV19	.	.	CASSLTGGGQPQHF	TGTGCCAGTAGTCTAACCGGGGGTGGCCAGCCCCAGCATTTT
TRBJ1-5	TRBV6-8	few	TRBD1	CASRLDRVGQPQHF	TGTGCCAGCAGGCTGGACAGGGTCGGTCAGCCCCAGCATTTT
TRBJ2-2	TRBV6-7	few	.	CASSYSRVRGTGELFF	TGTGCCAGCAGTTACTCGCGAGTCAGGGGCACCGGGGAGCTGTTTTTT
TRBJ2-1	TRBV18	.	.	CASSLRDRYYNEQFF	TGTGCCAGCTCACTCCGGGACCGCTACTACAATGAGCAGTTCTTC
TRBJ1-3	TRBV19	few	.	CASHRDPGNTIYF	TGTGCCAGTCACAGGGATCCTGGAAACACCATATATTTT
TRBJ2-1	TRBV28	few	.	CASSPPYTGRDEQFF	TGTGCCAGCAGCCCCCCTTACACAGGGAGGGATGAGCAGTTCTTC
TRBJ2-5	TRBV25-1	few	.	CASSLHGPQETQYF	TGTGCCAGCAGCCTCCACGGGCCGCAAGAGACCCAGTACTTC
TRBJ1-1	TRBV5-1	.	.	CASRIWGRNTEAFF	TGCGCCAGCAGGATTTGGGGGAGGAACACTGAAGCTTTCTTT
TRBJ1-1	TRBV19	few	TRBD1	CASSIMAGGTEAFF	TGTGCCAGTAGTATAATGGCAGGGGGAACTGAAGCTTTCTTT
TRBJ1-5	TRBV9	.	TRBD1	CASSVSGTGVPHF	TGTGCCAGCAGCGTATCCGGGACAGGGGTTCCGCATTTT
TRBJ2-3	TRBV5-1	.	.	CASSSQGQGGTDTQYF	TGCGCCAGCAGCTCCCAGGGGCAGGGAGGCACAGATACGCAGTATTTT
TRBJ2-1	TRBV14	medium-sized	.	CASSQATGASEQFF	TGTGCCAGCAGCCAAGCCACAGGCGCGAGTGAGCAGTTCTTC
TRBJ2-5	TRBV11-3	few	.	CASSPEGSGRTQYF	TGTGCCAGCAGCCCCGAGGGGTCCGGACGGACCCAGTACTTC
TRBJ1-5	TRBV11-3	.	.	CASSAVGGGNQPQHF	TGTGCCAGCAGCGCCGTCGGGGGAGGCAATCAGCCCCAGCATTTT
TRBJ1-1	TRBV30	.	.	CAWSFRGEAFF	TGTGCCTGGAGCTTCCGGGGGGAAGCTTTCTTT
TRBJ2-7	TRBV19	once	TRBD1	CASSWDSQSSYEQYF	TGTGCCAGTAGCTGGGACAGCCAAAGCTCCTACGAGCAGTACTTC
TRBJ2-3	TRBV14	.	TRBD2	CASSQEFSTSGSTDTQYF	TGTGCCAGCAGCCAAGAGTTTTCGACTAGCGGATCCACAGATACGCAGTATTTT
TRBJ2-7	TRBV6-8	.	TRBD1	CASSYPRNRQGAYEQYF	TGTGCCAGCAGTTACCCGAGGAACCGACAGGGGGCCTACGAGCAGTACTTC
TRBJ2-7	TRBV19	few	TRBD2	CASSIQRGPHEQYF	TGTGCCAGTAGTATCCAGCGGGGGCCCCACGAGCAGTACTTC